This T cell receptor beta chain was retrieved from a study of cytomegalovirus exposure and HLA in healthy donors. Study in general: Previous work identified 100 million or so unique TCR beta sequences from 150 million to 200 million T cells.

The study ran its PCR with 60 Vbeta and 13 Jbeta primers. The repertoire was sequenced with immunoSEQ multiplex PCR; TCRdb's copy has only in-frame clones and lacks some. This table has 150,000 to 200,000 clones, 80% to 85% appearing once. This clone was detected only a few times. The germline V and J ends were trimmed by 6 bases and 0 bases, with 14 bases remaining between them. CDR1 is SEHNR and CDR2 is FQNEAQ in the germline V gene (reference sequence). There are 15 residues in the CDR3. The chain employs TRBV7-9 and TRBJ1-1; D ambiguous. The clonotype was recovered from a woman aged 18-30 years in good health and CMV-seronegative. The specimen was PBMCs. The CDR3 sequence: CASSYVDLMNTEAFF. The CDR3 region has the DNA TGTGCCAGCAGTTATGTGGACTTAATGAACACTGAAGCTTTCTTT.